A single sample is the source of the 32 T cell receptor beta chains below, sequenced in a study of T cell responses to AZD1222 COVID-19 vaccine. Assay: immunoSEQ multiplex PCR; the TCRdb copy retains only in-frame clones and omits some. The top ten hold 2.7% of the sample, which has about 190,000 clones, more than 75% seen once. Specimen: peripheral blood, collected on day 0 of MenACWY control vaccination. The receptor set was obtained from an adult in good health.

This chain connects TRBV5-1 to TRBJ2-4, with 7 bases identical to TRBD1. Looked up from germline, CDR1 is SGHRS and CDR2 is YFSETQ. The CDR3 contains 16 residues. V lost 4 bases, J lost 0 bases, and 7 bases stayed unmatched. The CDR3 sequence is CASSPTGMLAKNIQYF. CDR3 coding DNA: TGCGCCAGCAGCCCGACAGGGATGCTAGCCAAAAACATTCAGTACTTC. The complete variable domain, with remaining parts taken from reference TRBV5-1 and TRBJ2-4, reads KAGVTQTPRYLIKTRGQQVTLSCSPISGHRSVSWYQQTPGQGLQFLFEYFSETQRNKGNFPGRFSGRQFSNSRSEMNVSTLELGDSALYLCASSPTGMLAKNIQYFGAGTRLSVL.

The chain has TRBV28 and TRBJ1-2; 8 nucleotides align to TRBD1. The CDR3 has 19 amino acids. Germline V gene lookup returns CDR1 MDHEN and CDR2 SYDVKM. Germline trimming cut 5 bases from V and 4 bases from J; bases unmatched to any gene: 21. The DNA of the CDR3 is TGTGCCAGCAGTCTTCCCCCTCACTCCGGACAGGGTAGCGTCTATGGCTACACCTTC. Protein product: CASSLPPHSGQGSVYGYTF.

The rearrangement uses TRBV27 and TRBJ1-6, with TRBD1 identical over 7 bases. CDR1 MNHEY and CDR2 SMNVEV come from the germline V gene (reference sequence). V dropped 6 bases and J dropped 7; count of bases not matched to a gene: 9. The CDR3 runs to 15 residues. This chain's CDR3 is CASRVSPGGNSPLHF. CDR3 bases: TGTGCCAGCAGAGTTTCGCCAGGGGGGAATTCACCCCTCCACTTT.

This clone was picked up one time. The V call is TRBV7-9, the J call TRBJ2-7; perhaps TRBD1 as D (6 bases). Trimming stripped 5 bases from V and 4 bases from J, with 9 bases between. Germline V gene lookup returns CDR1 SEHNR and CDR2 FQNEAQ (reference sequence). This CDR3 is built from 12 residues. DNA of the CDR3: TGTGCCAGCAGCGATACAGGGTACGAGCAGTACTTC. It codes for CASSDTGYEQYF.

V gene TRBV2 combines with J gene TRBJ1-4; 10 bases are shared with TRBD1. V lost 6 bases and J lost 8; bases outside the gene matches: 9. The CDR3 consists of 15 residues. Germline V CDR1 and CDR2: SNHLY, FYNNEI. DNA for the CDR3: TGTGCCAGCAGGGGAGACAGGGGGCAGGGGGAAAAACTGTTTTTT. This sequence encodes CASRGDRGQGEKLFF.

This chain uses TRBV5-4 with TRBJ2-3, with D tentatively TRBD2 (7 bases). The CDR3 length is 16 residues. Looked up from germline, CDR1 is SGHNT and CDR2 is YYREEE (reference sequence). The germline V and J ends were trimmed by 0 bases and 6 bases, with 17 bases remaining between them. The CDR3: CASSLGPGGEVDTQYF. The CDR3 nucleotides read TGTGCCAGCAGCTTGGGCCCGGGGGGCGAGGTGGATACGCAGTATTTT.

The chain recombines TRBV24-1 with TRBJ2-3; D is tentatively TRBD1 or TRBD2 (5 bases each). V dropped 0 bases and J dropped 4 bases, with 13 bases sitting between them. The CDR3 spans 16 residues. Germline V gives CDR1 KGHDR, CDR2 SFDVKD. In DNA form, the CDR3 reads TGTGCCACCAGTGATTTGGAGGGGTTCAATCCAGATACGCAGTATTTT. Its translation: CATSDLEGFNPDTQYF.

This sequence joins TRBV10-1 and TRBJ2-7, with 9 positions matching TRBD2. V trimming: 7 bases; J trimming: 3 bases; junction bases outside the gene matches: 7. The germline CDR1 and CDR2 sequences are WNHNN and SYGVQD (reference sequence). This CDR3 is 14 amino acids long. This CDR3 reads CASTRTSEYYEQYF. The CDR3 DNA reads TGCGCCAGCACCCGGACTAGCGAGTACTACGAGCAGTACTTC.

CDR3 region: CAWSRGDQPQHF. In nucleotides, the CDR3 is TGTGCCTGGAGTAGGGGGGATCAGCCCCAGCATTTT. The chain couples TRBV30 to TRBJ1-5; D is possibly TRBD1 (6 bases). V gave up 2 bases and J gave up 5 bases, with 7 bases separating them. CDR3 length: 12 residues. CDR1 GTSNPN and CDR2 SVGIG come from the germline V gene (reference sequence).

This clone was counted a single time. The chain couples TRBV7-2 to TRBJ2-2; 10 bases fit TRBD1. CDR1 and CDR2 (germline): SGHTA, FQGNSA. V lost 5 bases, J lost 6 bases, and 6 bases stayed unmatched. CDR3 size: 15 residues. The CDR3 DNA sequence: TGTGCCAGCAGCCCAGGGACAGGGGTGGCCGGGGAGCTGTTTTTT. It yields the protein CASSPGTGVAGELFF.

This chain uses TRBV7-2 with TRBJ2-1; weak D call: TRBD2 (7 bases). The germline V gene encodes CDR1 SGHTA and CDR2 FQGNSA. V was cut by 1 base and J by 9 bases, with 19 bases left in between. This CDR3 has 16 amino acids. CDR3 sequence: CASSLDGGASRTEQFF. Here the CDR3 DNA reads TGTGCCAGCAGCTTAGATGGGGGGGCCTCTCGGACTGAGCAGTTCTTC.

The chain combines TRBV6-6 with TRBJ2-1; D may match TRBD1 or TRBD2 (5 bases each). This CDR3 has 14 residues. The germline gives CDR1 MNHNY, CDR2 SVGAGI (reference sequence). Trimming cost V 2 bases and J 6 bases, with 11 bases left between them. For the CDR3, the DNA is TGTGCCAGCAGTTACGGGACCCGCCTCAATGAGCAGTTCTTC. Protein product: CASSYGTRLNEQFF.

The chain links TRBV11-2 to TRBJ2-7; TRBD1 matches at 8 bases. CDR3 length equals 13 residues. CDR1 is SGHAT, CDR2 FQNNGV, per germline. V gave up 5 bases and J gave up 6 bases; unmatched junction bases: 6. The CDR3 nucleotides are TGTGCCAGCAGCCTGGACAGGGCGCGCGAGCAGTACTTC. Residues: CASSLDRAREQYF.

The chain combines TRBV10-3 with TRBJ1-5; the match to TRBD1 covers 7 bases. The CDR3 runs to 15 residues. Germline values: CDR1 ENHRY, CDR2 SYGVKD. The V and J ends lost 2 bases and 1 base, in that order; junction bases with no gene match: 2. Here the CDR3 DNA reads TGTGCCATCAGTGAGAGGGGACAGAGCAATCAGCCCCAGCATTTT. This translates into CAISERGQSNQPQHF.

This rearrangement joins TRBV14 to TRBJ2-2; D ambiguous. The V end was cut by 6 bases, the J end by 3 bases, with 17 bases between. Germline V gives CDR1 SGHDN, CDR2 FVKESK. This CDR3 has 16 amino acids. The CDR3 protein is CASSRAWKGDTGELFF. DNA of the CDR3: TGTGCCAGCAGTAGGGCCTGGAAGGGTGACACCGGGGAGCTGTTTTTT.

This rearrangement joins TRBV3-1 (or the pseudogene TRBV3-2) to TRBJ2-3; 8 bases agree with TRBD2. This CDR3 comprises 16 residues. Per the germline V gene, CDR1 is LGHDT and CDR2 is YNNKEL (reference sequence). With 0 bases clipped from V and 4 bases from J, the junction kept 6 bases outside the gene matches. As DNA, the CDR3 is TGTGCCAGCAGCCAAGATTCGGGGACTAGATCAGATACGCAGTATTTT. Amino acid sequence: CASSQDSGTRSDTQYF.

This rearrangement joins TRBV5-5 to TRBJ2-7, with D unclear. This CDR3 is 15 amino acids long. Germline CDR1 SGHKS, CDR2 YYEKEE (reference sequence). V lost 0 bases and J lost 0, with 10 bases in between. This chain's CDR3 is CASSLAGGNSYEQYF. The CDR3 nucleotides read TGTGCCAGCAGCTTGGCGGGCGGCAACTCCTACGAGCAGTACTTC.

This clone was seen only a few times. The CDR3 loop is CATSLGGTQYF. In nucleotides, the CDR3 is TGTGCCACCAGTCTAGGTGGGACCCAGTACTTC. This chain uses TRBV24-1 with TRBJ2-5; D uncertain. The germline V gene encodes CDR1 KGHDR and CDR2 SFDVKD. This CDR3 contains 11 residues. With 6 bases removed from V and 7 bases from J, the gap between germline ends came to 8 bases.

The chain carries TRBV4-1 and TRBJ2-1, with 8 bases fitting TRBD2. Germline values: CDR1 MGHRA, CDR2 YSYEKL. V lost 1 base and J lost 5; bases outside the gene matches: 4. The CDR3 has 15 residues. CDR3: CASSQGVSGNNEQFF. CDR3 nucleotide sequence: TGCGCCAGCAGCCAAGGCGTTAGCGGGAACAATGAGCAGTTCTTC.

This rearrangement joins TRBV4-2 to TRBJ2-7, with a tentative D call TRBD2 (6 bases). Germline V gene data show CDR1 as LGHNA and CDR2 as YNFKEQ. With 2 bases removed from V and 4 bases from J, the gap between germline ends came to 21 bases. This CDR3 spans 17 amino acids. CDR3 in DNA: TGTGCCAGCAGCCAAACCTCCACTAGCAGGGACTGGTACGAGCAGTACTTC. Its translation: CASSQTSTSRDWYEQYF.

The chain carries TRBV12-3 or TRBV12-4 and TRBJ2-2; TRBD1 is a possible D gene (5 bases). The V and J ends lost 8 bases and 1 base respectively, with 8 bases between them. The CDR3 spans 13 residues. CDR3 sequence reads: CASDSRNTGELFF. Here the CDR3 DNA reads TGTGCCAGCGACAGTAGGAACACCGGGGAGCTGTTTTTT.

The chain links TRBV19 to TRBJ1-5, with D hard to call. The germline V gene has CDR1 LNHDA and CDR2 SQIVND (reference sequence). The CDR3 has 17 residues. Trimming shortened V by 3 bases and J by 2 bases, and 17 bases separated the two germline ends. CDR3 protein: CASSMLVRVFGNQPQHF. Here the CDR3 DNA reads TGTGCCAGTAGTATGCTTGTGAGGGTGTTCGGCAATCAGCCCCAGCATTTT.

CDR3 nucleotides: TGTGCCAGTGCAGGGTACCCGACAGGACTAGCGGCGAACACCGGGGAGCTGTTTTTT. It specifies CASAGYPTGLAANTGELFF. The chain is built from TRBV6-4 and TRBJ2-2; 10 nucleotides match TRBD2. The CDR3 is made up of 19 amino acids. The V segment lost 9 bases and the J segment 0 bases; nucleotides outside the gene matches: 16. Germline CDR1 is MRHNA and CDR2 is SNTAGT.

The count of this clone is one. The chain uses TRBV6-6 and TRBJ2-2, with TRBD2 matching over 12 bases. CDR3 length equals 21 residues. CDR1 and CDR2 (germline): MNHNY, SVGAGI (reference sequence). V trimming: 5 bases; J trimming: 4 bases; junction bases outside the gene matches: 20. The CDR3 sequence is CASSPRAGTSGYDGSTGELFF. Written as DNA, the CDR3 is TGTGCCAGCAGTCCCCGAGCCGGGACTAGCGGGTATGACGGGAGCACCGGGGAGCTGTTTTTT.

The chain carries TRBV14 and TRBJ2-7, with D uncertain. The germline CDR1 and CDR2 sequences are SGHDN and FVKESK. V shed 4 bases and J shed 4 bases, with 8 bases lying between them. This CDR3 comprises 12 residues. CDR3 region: CASSLVGYEQYF. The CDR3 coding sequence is TGTGCCAGCAGCCTCGTAGGGTACGAGCAGTACTTC.

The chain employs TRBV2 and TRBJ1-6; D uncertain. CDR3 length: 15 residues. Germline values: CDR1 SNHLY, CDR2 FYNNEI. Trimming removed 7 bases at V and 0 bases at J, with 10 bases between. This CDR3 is CASTAGSSYNSPLHF. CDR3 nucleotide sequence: TGTGCCAGCACCGCAGGCAGCTCCTATAATTCACCCCTCCACTTT. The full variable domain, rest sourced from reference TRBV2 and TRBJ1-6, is EPEVTQTPSHQVTQMGQEVILRCVPISNHLYFYWYRQILGQKVEFLVSFYNNEISEKSEIFDDQFSVERPDGSNFTLKIRSTKLEDSAMYFCASTAGSSYNSPLHFGNGTRLTVT.

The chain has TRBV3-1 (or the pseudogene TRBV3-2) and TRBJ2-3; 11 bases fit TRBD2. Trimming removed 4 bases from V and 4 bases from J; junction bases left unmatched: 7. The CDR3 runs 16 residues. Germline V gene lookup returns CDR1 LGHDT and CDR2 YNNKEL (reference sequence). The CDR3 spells CASSPSSGGFSDTQYF. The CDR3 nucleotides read TGTGCCAGCAGCCCATCTAGCGGGGGGTTCTCAGATACGCAGTATTTT.

DNA of the CDR3: TGTGCCAGCAGTTTATCGGGACTGGGGAGGAAACTGTTTTTT. Translation: CASSLSGLGRKLFF. V and J are TRBV27 and TRBJ1-4; D possibly corresponds to TRBD1 (5 bases). The V gene lost 0 bases and the J gene lost 11 bases, with 13 bases spanning the gap. The CDR3 sequence is 14 residues long. The germline CDR1 and CDR2 sequences are MNHEY and SMNVEV (reference sequence).

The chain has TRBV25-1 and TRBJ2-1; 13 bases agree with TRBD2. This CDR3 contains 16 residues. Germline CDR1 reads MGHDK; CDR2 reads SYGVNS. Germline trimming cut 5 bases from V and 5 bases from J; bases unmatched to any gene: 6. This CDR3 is CASSLGTSGNNNEQFF. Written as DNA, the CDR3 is TGTGCCAGCAGTCTCGGGACTAGCGGGAATAACAATGAGCAGTTCTTC.

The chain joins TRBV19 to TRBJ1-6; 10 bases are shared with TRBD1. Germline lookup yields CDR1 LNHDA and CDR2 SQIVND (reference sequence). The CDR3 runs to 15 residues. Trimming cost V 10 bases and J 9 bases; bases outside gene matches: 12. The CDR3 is CATIPYDRGLSPLHF. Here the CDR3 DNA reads TGTGCCACCATACCATATGACAGGGGGCTTTCACCCCTCCACTTT.

In DNA, the CDR3 is TGTGCCAGCAGCCAAGGGAGCGGAGGGGGAAATGAGCAGTTCTTC. The encoded protein is CASSQGSGGGNEQFF. The chain combines TRBV3-1 (or the pseudogene TRBV3-2) with TRBJ2-1, with D possibly being TRBD1 or TRBD2 (6 bases each). The CDR3 has 15 amino acids. CDR1 and CDR2 from the germline V gene are LGHDT and YNNKEL (reference sequence). V was pared by 1 base and J by 7 bases, with 14 bases between.

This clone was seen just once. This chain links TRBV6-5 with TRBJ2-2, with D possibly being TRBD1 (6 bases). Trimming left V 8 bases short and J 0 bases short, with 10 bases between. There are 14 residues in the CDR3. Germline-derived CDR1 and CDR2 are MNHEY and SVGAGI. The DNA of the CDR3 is TGTGCCAGCCTTAGGGACACGAACACCGGGGAGCTGTTTTTT. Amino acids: CASLRDTNTGELFF.